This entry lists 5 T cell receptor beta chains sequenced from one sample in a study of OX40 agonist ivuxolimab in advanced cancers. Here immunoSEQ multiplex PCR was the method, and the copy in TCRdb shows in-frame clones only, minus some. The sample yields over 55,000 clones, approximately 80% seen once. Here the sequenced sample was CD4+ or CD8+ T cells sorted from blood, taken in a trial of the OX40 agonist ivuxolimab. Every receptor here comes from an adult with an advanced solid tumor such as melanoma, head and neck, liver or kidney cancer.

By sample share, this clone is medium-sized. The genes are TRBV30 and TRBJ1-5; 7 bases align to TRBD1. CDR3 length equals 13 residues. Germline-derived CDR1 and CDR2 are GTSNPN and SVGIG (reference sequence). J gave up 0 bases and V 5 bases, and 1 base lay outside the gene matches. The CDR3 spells CAWGQDSNQPQHF. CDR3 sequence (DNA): TGTGCCTGGGGACAGGATAGCAATCAGCCCCAGCATTTT.

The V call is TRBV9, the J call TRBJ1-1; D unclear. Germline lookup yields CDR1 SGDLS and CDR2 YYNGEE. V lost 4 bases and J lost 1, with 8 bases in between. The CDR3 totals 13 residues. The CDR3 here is CASSYSPNTEAFF. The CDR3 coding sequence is TGTGCCAGCAGCTACTCTCCGAACACTGAAGCTTTCTTT.

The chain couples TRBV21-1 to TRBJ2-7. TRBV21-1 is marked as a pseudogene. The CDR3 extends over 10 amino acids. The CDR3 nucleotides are TGTGCCAGCACAGTTCGACGGCAGTACTTC. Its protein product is CASTVRRQYF.

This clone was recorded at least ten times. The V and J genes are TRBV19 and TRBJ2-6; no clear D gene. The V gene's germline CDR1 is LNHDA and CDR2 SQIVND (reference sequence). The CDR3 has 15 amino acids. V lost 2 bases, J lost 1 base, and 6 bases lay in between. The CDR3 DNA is TGTGCCAGTAGTATAACGCAATCTGGGGCCAACGTCCTGACTTTC. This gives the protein CASSITQSGANVLTF. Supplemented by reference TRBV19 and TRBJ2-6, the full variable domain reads DGGITQSPKYLFRKEGQNVTLSCEQNLNHDAMYWYRQDPGQGLRLIYYSQIVNDFQKGDIAEGYSVSREKKESFPLTVTSAQKNPTAFYLCASSITQSGANVLTFGAGSRLTVL.

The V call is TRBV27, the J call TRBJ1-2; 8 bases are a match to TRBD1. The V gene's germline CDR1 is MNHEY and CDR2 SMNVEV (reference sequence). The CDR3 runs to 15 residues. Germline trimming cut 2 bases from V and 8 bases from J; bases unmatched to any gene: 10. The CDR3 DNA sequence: TGTGCCAGCAGTTTAGGGGCCCCAGGGGGCTGGGGCTACACCTTC. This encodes CASSLGAPGGWGYTF.